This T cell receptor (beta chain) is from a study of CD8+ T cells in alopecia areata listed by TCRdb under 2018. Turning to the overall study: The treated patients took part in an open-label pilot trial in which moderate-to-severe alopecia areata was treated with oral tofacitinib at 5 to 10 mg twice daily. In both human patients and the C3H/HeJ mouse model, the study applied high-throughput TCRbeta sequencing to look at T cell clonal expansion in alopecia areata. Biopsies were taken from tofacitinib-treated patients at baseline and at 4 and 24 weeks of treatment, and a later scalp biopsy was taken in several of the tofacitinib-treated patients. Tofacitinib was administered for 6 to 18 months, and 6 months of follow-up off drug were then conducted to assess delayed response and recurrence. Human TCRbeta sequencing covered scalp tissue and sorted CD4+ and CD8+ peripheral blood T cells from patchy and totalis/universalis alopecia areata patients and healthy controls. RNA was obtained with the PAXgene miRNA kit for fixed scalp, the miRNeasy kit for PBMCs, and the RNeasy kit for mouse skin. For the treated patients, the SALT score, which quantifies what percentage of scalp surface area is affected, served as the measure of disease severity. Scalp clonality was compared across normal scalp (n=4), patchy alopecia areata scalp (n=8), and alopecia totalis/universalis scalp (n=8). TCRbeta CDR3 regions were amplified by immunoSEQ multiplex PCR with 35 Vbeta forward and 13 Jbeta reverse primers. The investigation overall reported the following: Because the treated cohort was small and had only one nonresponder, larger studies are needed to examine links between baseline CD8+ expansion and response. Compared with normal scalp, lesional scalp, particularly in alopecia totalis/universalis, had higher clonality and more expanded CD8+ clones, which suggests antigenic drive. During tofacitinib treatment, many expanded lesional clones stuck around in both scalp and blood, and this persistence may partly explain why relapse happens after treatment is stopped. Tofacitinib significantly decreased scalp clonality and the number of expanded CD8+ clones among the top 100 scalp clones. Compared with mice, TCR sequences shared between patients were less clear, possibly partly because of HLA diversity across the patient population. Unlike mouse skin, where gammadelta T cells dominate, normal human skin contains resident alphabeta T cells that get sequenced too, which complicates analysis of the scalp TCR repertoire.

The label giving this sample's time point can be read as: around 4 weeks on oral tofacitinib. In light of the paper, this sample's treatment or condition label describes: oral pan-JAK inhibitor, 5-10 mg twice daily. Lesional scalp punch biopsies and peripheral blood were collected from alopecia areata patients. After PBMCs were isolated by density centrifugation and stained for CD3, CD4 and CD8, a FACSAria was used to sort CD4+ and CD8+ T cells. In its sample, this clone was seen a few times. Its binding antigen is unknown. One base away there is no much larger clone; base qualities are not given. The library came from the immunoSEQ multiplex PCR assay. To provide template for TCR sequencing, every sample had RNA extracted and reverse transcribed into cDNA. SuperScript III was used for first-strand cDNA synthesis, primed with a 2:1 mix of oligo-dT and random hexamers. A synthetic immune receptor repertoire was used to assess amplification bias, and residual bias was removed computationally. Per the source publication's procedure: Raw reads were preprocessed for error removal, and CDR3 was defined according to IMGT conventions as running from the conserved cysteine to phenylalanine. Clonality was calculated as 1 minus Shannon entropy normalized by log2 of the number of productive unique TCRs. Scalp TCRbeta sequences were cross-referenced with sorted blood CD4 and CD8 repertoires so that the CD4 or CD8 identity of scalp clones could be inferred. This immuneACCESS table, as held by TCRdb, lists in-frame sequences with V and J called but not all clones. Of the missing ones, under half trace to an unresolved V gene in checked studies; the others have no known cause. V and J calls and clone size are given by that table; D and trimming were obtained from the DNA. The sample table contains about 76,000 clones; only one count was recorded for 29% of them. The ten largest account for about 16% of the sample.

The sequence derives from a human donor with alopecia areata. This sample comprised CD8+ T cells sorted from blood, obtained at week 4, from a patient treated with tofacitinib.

The DNA is as follows: TGTGCCAGTAGTATCGGACAGGGAGCTTCCTACGAGCAGTACTTC. This encodes CASSIGQGASYEQYF. Rearrangement joined TRBV19 to TRBJ2-7, with 8 junctional bases fitting TRBD1. Here V drops 3 bases and J drops 1 base, and the junction holds 5 bases not matched to any gene. The CDR3 spans 15 residues, from the cysteine through the phenylalanine. The DNA shown is the 45-base CDR3, in frame from base 1. The CDR1 and CDR2 encoded by the germline V gene (reference sequence) are LNHDA and SQIVND.